The T cell receptor beta chain described here comes from a study of CD8 T cells in Susac syndrome. When the RNA was reverse transcribed, random hexamers were used with an input of about 0.5 to 1 ug. Using its own MiXCR run on the immunoSEQ multiplex PCR reads, TCRdb lists one record per CDR3 protein. This sample yields approximately 220,000 distinct CDR3 sequences, of which 85% to 95% are seen a single time; around 0.08% belongs to the top ten. The material sequenced was CD4+ T cells from PBMCs. The sequence was collected from a human donor with multiple sclerosis.

In DNA, the CDR3 is TGTGCCAGCAGTGCTCACCCAATAGCCTCACCCCTCCACTTT. Protein product: CASSAHPIASPLHF. V and J are TRBV2 and TRBJ1-6; D not resolved. This CDR3 comprises 14 residues. Deletions cut 4 bases from V and 10 bases from J, with 14 bases between. CDR1 and CDR2 (germline): SNHLY, FYNNEI.